Following are 14 T cell receptor beta chains from one sample sequenced in a study of blood T cell repertoires in COVID-19. Clones were sequenced by immunoSEQ multiplex PCR, and TCRdb holds only the in-frame ones, with some missing. The table includes 60,000 or so clones, approximately 90% detected once. Sequenced sample: peripheral blood. These TCRs come from a human donor with acute or convalescent COVID-19. The donor label of this sample is uncertain.

This clone was detected only a few times. J is TRBJ1-3 and V is TRBV5-6, with TRBD1 identical over 8 bases. This CDR3 is built from 15 residues. Unmatched junction bases numbered 2, after V lost 0 bases and J lost 3 bases. The V gene's germline CDR1 is SGHDT and CDR2 YYEEEE. The CDR3 DNA sequence: TGTGCCAGCAGCTTGGACAGGGGGTATGGAAACACCATATATTTT. Translating gives CASSLDRGYGNTIYF.

The V gene is TRBV28, the J gene TRBJ2-5, with no clear D. V lost 6 bases and J 3 bases, leaving 5 bases between the germline ends. Germline V lookup: CDR1 MDHEN, CDR2 SYDVKM. This CDR3 has 11 amino acids. CDR3 in DNA: TGTGCCAGCAGCCGCGAAGAGACCCAGTACTTC. Protein sequence: CASSREETQYF.

The chain recombines TRBV28 with TRBJ2-1; 12 bases agree with TRBD1. V shed 6 bases and J 8 bases; nucleotides not matched to a gene: 11. Germline V gene lookup returns CDR1 MDHEN and CDR2 SYDVKM. There are 16 residues in the CDR3. The CDR3 loop is CASRDTSGTGGHEQFF. The CDR3 DNA sequence: TGTGCCAGCAGAGACACTTCCGGGACAGGGGGCCATGAGCAGTTCTTC.

The rearrangement uses TRBV2 and TRBJ2-5; tentative D call: TRBD2 (8 bases). CDR3 length: 15 amino acids. Looked up from germline, CDR1 is SNHLY and CDR2 is FYNNEI. Between the trimmed V and J ends, which lost 6 bases and 3 bases, there was a span of 17 bases. CDR3 sequence: CASSQQGTREETQYF. The DNA for the CDR3 is TGTGCCAGCAGCCAACAGGGGACTAGAGAAGAGACCCAGTACTTC.

V usage is TRBV10-3 and J usage is TRBJ2-5, with TRBD1 matching 9 bases. The V gene's germline CDR1 is ENHRY and CDR2 SYGVKD. V gave up 3 bases and J gave up 5 bases; unmatched junction bases: 10. CDR3 length: 16 residues. The CDR3 nucleotides are TGTGCCATCAGTGACTACAGGGGGCGCGGTGGGGAGACCCAGTACTTC. It specifies CAISDYRGRGGETQYF.

This chain connects TRBV11-3 to TRBJ2-2; tentative D call: TRBD1 (6 bases). Germline V lookup: CDR1 SGHNT, CDR2 YENEEA. This CDR3 is built from 15 residues. Trimming cost V 4 bases and J 0 bases, with 9 bases left between them. CDR3 sequence reads: CASSSTGANTGELFF. The CDR3 DNA follows: TGTGCCAGCAGCTCGACAGGAGCGAACACCGGGGAGCTGTTTTTT.

This CDR3 reads CASSLGQNQPQHF. The CDR3 DNA is TGCGCCAGCAGCCTGGGACAAAATCAGCCCCAGCATTTT. The chain couples TRBV5-1 to TRBJ1-5, with TRBD1 as a possible D gene (6 bases). The CDR3 has 13 residues. Trimming stripped 4 bases from V and 4 bases from J, with 9 bases between. Germline loops: CDR1 SGHRS, CDR2 YFSETQ.

The gene calls are TRBV3-1 (or the pseudogene TRBV3-2) and TRBJ1-3, with D possibly TRBD1 on 6 matching bases. The germline V gene has CDR1 LGHDT and CDR2 YNNKEL (reference sequence). V lost 3 bases and J 3 bases, leaving 6 bases between the germline ends. The CDR3 extends over 13 amino acids. CDR3 region: CASSQDSGNTIYF. The CDR3 DNA sequence: TGTGCCAGCAGCCAGGACAGTGGAAACACCATATATTTT.

CDR3 loop: CSVDTRRRAEAFF. The CDR3 bases are TGCAGCGTTGACACCAGGAGGCGAGCTGAAGCTTTCTTT. The chain has TRBV29-1 and TRBJ1-1, with unresolved D. The V gene lost 3 bases and the J gene lost 6 bases, with 14 bases spanning the gap. The length of the CDR3 is 13 residues. The V gene's germline CDR1 is SQVTM and CDR2 ANQGSEA.

The rearrangement joins TRBV28 to TRBJ1-5; 11 positions match TRBD1. This CDR3 spans 15 amino acids. Germline CDR1 is MDHEN and CDR2 is SYDVKM. V dropped 6 bases and J dropped 4; count of bases not matched to a gene: 5. CDR3 amino acids: CASSQGQGENQPQHF. Here the CDR3 DNA reads TGTGCCAGCAGCCAGGGACAGGGGGAGAATCAGCCCCAGCATTTT.

J is TRBJ1-1 and V is TRBV10-1; the D gene is possibly TRBD1 (5 bases). The germline V gene encodes CDR1 WNHNN and CDR2 SYGVQD (reference sequence). Between the trimmed V and J ends, which lost 6 bases and 2 bases, there was a span of 10 bases. The CDR3 totals 13 residues. The CDR3 loop reads CASSVTANTEAFF. In DNA, the CDR3 is TGCGCCAGCAGCGTGACAGCCAACACTGAAGCTTTCTTT.

The chain recombines TRBV10-2 with TRBJ2-7; tentative D call: TRBD2 (5 bases). The CDR3 extends over 11 amino acids. Germline assignment: CDR1 WSHSY and CDR2 SAAADI. Trimming shortened V by 6 bases and J by 3 bases, and 6 bases separated the two germline ends. The CDR3, as DNA: TGCGCCAGCAGGGGGAGCTACGAGCAGTACGTC. Translated, it gives CASRGSYEQYV.

This clone is a singleton in its sample. The chain has TRBV10-1 and TRBJ2-1; 8 bases are shared with TRBD2. V was pared by 2 bases and J by 13 bases, with 7 bases of the junction left unmatched. Germline CDR1 WNHNN, CDR2 SYGVQD (reference sequence). This CDR3 contains 13 residues. The CDR3 here is CASSEALAGNQFF. The CDR3 bases are TGCGCCAGCAGTGAGGCGCTAGCGGGTAATCAGTTCTTC.

This sequence joins TRBV7-2 and TRBJ2-7; D is ambiguous. V was cut by 2 bases and J by 0 bases, with 8 bases left in between. Germline CDR1 and CDR2: SGHTA and FQGNSA. The CDR3 contains 14 residues. The CDR3 reads CASSLSVGSYEQYF. CDR3 bases: TGTGCCAGCAGCTTATCCGTCGGCTCCTACGAGCAGTACTTC. Filled out from reference TRBV7-2 and TRBJ2-7, the complete variable domain reads GAGVSQSPSNKVTEKGKDVELRCDPISGHTALYWYRQSLGQGLEFLIYFQGNSAPDKSGLPSDRFSAERTGGSVSTLTIQRTQQEDSAVYLCASSLSVGSYEQYFGPGTRLTVT.